Only a few counts were recorded for the clone carrying this T cell receptor beta chain. No antigen is known for it. Depth targeted 1 in 200,000 to 1 in 1 million T cells, averaging 10x coverage per clonotype. Measured with immunoSEQ multiplex PCR; TCRdb has only the in-frame clones, and not every one. This repertoire shows some 93,000 clones, approximately 78% found once; its top ten account for around 30%. Germline CDR1 MNHEY, CDR2 SMNVEV (reference sequence). CDR3 length: 14 residues. V was shortened by 3 bases and J by 5 bases, with 13 bases between the two germline ends. These data belong to a study of cytotoxic CD8 clonotypes in ibrutinib-treated CLL. Study summary: Response samples came after a median 12 months of treatment, range 6 to 36.

Study-level results: Clonality was higher at baseline than in age-matched healthy donors and tracked circulating CD8+ T-cell counts. Having risen at ibrutinib response, clonality had fallen back toward baseline by progression.

The receptor was isolated from a human donor with chronic lymphocytic leukemia. The sample in question was PBMCs, obtained after 12 months of ibrutinib treatment. The J gene is TRBJ1-1, the V gene TRBV27; TRBD1 is a possible D gene (6 bases). The chain's CDR3 is CASSLSRGTTEAFF. The CDR3 DNA reads as TGTGCCAGCAGTTTGTCCAGGGGAACTACTGAAGCTTTCTTT.